This T cell receptor beta chain was captured in a study of cytomegalovirus exposure and HLA in healthy donors (dated by TCRdb to the late 2010s). Regarding the research as a whole: In an earlier analysis of about 560 of the donors, approximately 260 Gb of sequence data and 100 million or so unique TCR beta sequences from about 179 million T cells were reported. Both class I and class II loci were covered by HLA typing, at four-digit resolution. To predict cytomegalovirus infection status, the study brought together high-throughput TCR immunosequencing, statistical association of individual TCRs with disease status, and machine learning. Using immunosequencing, the study profiled T cell repertoires from about 620 subjects and related those repertoires to cytomegalovirus serostatus. About 5 DR-DQ haplotypes were handled as single units for association and clustering, since linkage in the cohort was strong. A later genetic analysis took genome-wide SNP genotypes for about 55% of the roughly 670 donors and used that subset as a discovery cohort. In the later analysis, no new phenotypic data were used to find candidate immune exposures; instead, reliance was placed on TCR beta sequences and their occurrence across donors. Donor age, sex, ethnicity and CMV serostatus were collected together with the repertoire data. The number of typed donors differed by locus: about 620-630 for A, B, C, DRB1 and DQB1; 522 for DQA1; 606 for DPA1; and roughly 450 for DPB1. Every repertoire in the discovery cohort had been generated on one and the same sequencing platform. A later analysis re-examined previously published TCR beta repertoires from 600 to 700 donors and added high-resolution HLA genotyping to investigate patterns of TCR occurrence. The study aimed to test whether cataloging public T cell receptors could reveal signatures of past pathogen exposure. Approximately 300 gigabases of sequencing data and around 88 million unique TCR sequences made up an early release that covered fewer than 650 HLA-typed donors. Among several hundred genotyped donors of the cohort, an average of approximately 220,000 unique TCR beta nucleotide sequences was sequenced per donor, of which about 19% were non-productive. Of the roughly 420 genotyped donors, roughly 80% were placed in the genetic ancestry cluster associated with self-reported Caucasian donors. Along with the roughly 700-subject first cohort, a separate validation cohort of over a hundred different subjects was used. To decide whether each TCR beta V gene segment behaved as functional or pseudogenic, an earlier analysis of over 500 of the donors relied on high-throughput TCR beta sequencing.

Libraries were constructed by the immunoSEQ multiplex PCR assay. The multiplex PCR relied on a mix of 60 forward primers for TCR Vbeta segments and 13 reverse primers for TCR Jbeta segments. The CDR3 region of rearranged TCR beta genes was amplified from genomic DNA by a multiplex PCR assay. On the Illumina HiSeq System, the amplified TCR beta libraries were sequenced as 87-base-pair reads. In the original analysis: Across the roughly 600 repertoires, a later analysis counted some 80 million unique TCR beta chains, around 11 million of which were shared by at least two donors. Raw reads were error-corrected and collapsed into unique sequences by a nearest-neighbor algorithm in which closely related sequences were merged to remove PCR and sequencing errors. Alignment of CDR3 sequences to IMGT reference sequences was used to assign V, D and J gene segments. For a sequence to be retained, at least a six-nucleotide match to both a V gene segment and a J gene segment was required. Rearrangements were called productive when the CDR3 lacked stop codons and stayed in frame with V and J; all others were non-productive. Following IMGT convention, CDR3 was defined as the stretch from the second conserved V-encoded cysteine up to the conserved J-encoded phenylalanine. In an earlier analysis of just under 600 of the donors, sequences lacking an unambiguous match to a single V gene segment were excluded. In an earlier analysis of some 590 of the donors, a V segment was called functional when productive rearrangements were above 56.7%, and segregating when the standard deviation between donors exceeded 5%. A statistical classification framework was built for diagnosing cytomegalovirus status from the catalog of TCR beta chain sequences. V and J gene assignment, in a later analysis, came from comparing TCR nucleotide sequences with IMGT/GENE-DB human TR gene sequences. Using the TCRdist pipeline, a later analysis assigned CDR3 sequences along with most-parsimonious VDJ recombination scenarios. In a later analysis, each TCR beta chain was defined by its CDR3 amino acid sequence together with its V-gene family, and reads lacking a unique V-gene family were excluded. In a later analysis, fewer than 650 highly shared, low-generation-probability nucleotide sequences were removed to address suspected cross-contamination and a sequencing artifact. For each public chain, a later analysis derived a clonal expansion index from normalized ranks of inferred template counts within each repertoire. In a later analysis, generation probabilities were computed with a VDJ recombination model fitted to out-of-frame rearrangements, and the resulting probabilities were checked against IGoR. A later analysis scored TCR-TCR, TCR-HLA and TCR-CMV co-occurrence with hypergeometric tests, applying a repertoire-size bias correction to TCR pairs. A later analysis estimated false discovery rates by permuting HLA or CMV assignments 20 times. In a later analysis, co-occurring TCRs were grouped using DBSCAN, and TCRdist sequence similarity was added for clustering within HLA-allele-positive subsets. Repertoires with fewer than 30,000 or more than 120,000 public chains were left out of co-occurrence clustering, as were four to six repertoires with anomalous nucleotide sharing. Drawn from immuneACCESS, this table holds only the in-frame rearrangements with V and J called that TCRdb kept. Clones are partly lost; checked studies trace under half to an unresolved V gene and leave the rest unexplained. V, J and clone size are taken as reported in that table, and D and trimming were inferred from the DNA itself. The sample table records approximately 180,000 clones; 77% of these occur just once. The ten largest clones add up to approximately 1.3% of the sample.

The cohort comprised around 700 healthy bone marrow donors. At the time of sampling, all cohort members were nominally healthy, though unrecorded immune exposures were likely present. The donor was CMV seropositive and belonged to the group of some 290 seropositive cohort members. A peripheral blood sample was provided by each donor, and peripheral blood mononuclear cells were used for TCR beta sequencing. The Qiagen DNeasy Blood Extraction Kit was used to extract genomic DNA from the blood cell samples. On this clone itself: There is no known antigen for this receptor. Base qualities are not provided; no much larger clone lies one nucleotide away.

Paper-wide results and their limitations: In vitro tests confirmed that a few of the cytomegalovirus-associated TCR beta chains recognize cytomegalovirus antigens. V-gene and J-gene trimming of TCR beta chains was associated with a missense DCLRE1C variant in a later genetic analysis, and the association was replicated in an independent cohort. A later analysis found that TCR association rates varied across HLA loci, with DRB1 alleles showing the most associated TCRs and HLA-C alleles the fewest. Broadly in line with IMGT annotations, most TCR beta V segments showed up in productive rearrangements about 90% or about 30% of the time in an earlier analysis of a few hundred of the donors. The 87-base-pair reads could not distinguish some IMGT-functional V segments, including TRBV6-2 and TRBV6-3, so those segments were excluded. Linkage disequilibrium might explain the correlated functional status among segregating V segments, but an unknown experimental factor could not be ruled out. Only TCR beta chains were sequenced in this cohort, and the absence of alpha or paired-chain data limited detectable features. The only immune exposure information available for the cohort was CMV serostatus. Specific HLA alleles were associated with around 18,000 TCR beta sequences at a false discovery rate of 0.05 in a later analysis. The earlier analysis of some 560 of the donors excluded 15 to 20 rarely observed V segments, including chromosome 9 orphons, because counts were too low. Assigning TCR associations to individual alleles was difficult when HLA alleles, especially DR and DQ, strongly co-occurred. A further reported finding was that TCR beta sequences accurately predicted the HLA-A and HLA-B alleles for most subjects in the first cohort. A group of highly shared sequence variants was considered likely to be a technical artifact of the sequencing pipeline. In both the original and validation cohorts, the classifier was reported to diagnose cytomegalovirus status with high specificity and sensitivity. According to a later analysis, parvovirus B19, influenza, CMV and Epstein-Barr virus appeared linked to several top co-occurrence clusters. In a later genetic analysis, fewer N-insertions in productive TCRs were reported among donors in an Asian-associated ancestry cluster than the approximately 670-donor mean. A later analysis found that most CMV-associated TCR beta chains appeared HLA-restricted, with HLA associations seemingly driven largely by CMV exposure. The presence/absence analyses assumed that sequencing depth was roughly uniform across donors, and that assumption may not be true. In a later analysis, HLA-associated TCR beta chains were found to be more clonally expanded and to have lower generation probabilities than equally common non-associated chains. A total of 150 to 200 TCR beta chains were listed by the study as associated with cytomegalovirus. The authors suggested that the approach could potentially be generalized to other disease states and immunological phenotypes. Most TCR sequences were seen in very few donors, while some public TCRs were found in many individuals. Because some donors lacked HLA typing at each locus, the association tests relied only on the typed subset.

Trimming takes 6 bases from V and 3 bases from J, and the germline ends sit 9 bases apart. The germline V gene specifies MDHEN as CDR1 and SYDVKM as CDR2. Including the terminal cysteine and phenylalanine, the CDR3 comprises 12 residues. The DNA shown is the 36-base CDR3, in frame from base 1. Sequencing used PBMCs. The TCR originated in a woman in her 30s in good health and CMV-seropositive. Recombination joined TRBV28 with TRBJ2-7; the D gene is perhaps TRBD1, from 5 matching bases. CDR3 sequence: CASRSQGYEQYF. In nucleotides, the sequence is TGTGCCAGCAGGTCCCAGGGCTACGAGCAGTACTTC.